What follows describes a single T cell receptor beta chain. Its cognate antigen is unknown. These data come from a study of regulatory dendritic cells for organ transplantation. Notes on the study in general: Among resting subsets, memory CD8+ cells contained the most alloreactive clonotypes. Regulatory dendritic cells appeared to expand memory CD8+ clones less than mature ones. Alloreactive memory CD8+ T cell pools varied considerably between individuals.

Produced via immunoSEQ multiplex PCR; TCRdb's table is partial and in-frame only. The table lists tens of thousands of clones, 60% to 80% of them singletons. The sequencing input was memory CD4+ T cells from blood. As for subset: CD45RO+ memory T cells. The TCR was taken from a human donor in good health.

The chain's CDR3 is CASSARGGGTDTQYF. The CDR3 DNA is TGTGCCAGCAGTGCCAGGGGAGGTGGCACAGATACGCAGTATTTT. The genes are TRBV6-5 and TRBJ2-3; D possibly matches TRBD1 or TRBD2 (6 bases each). This CDR3 comprises 15 residues. The V end lost 5 bases, the J end lost 1 base, and 13 bases lay between the germline ends. Germline V gene data show CDR1 as MNHEY and CDR2 as SVGAGI.